Each of the 5 T cell receptor beta chains below was sequenced from the same sample in a study of blood T cell repertoires in COVID-19. The data were produced by immunoSEQ multiplex PCR, yet TCRdb's version contains in-frame clones alone and is incomplete. There are 200,000 to 300,000 clones in the sample; roughly 89% occur only once, and 1.5% to 1.9% lies in the top ten. Sequencing was performed on peripheral blood. Receptors were obtained from a woman between 35 and 50 years old who had recovered from COVID-19.

This chain joins TRBV4-1 and TRBJ2-3; D gene uncertain. V lost 0 bases, J lost 0 bases, and 7 bases lay in between. Germline V gives CDR1 MGHRA, CDR2 YSYEKL. This CDR3 region has 15 residues. Here the CDR3 DNA reads TGCGCCAGCAGCCAAGAGTCCACTAGCACAGATACGCAGTATTTT. The encoded protein is CASSQESTSTDTQYF.

The chain uses TRBV5-6 and TRBJ1-4; D gene ambiguous. Germline V gene sequence: CDR1 SGHDT, CDR2 YYEEEE. Trimming removed 0 bases from V and 8 bases from J, with 11 bases in between. The CDR3 runs to 14 residues. The CDR3 region has the DNA TGTGCCAGCAGCTTGGACGGAGGGAGAGAAAAACTGTTTTTT. Encoded protein: CASSLDGGREKLFF.

J is TRBJ2-5 and V is TRBV5-4; 9 positions agree with TRBD2. CDR1 and CDR2 from the germline V gene are SGHNT and YYREEE (reference sequence). The trim removed 4 bases at V and 2 bases at J, leaving 6 bases unmatched. This CDR3 has 15 amino acids. CDR3 in DNA: TGTGCCAGCAGCCCAAGCGGGGGGAGGCAAGAGACCCAGTACTTC. Its translation is CASSPSGGRQETQYF.

The rearrangement joins TRBV14 to TRBJ2-3, with 9 bases lining up with TRBD2. The CDR3 totals 15 residues. V lost 1 base and J lost 3; bases outside the gene matches: 2. Germline assignment: CDR1 SGHDN and CDR2 FVKESK. As DNA, the CDR3 is TGTGCCAGCAGCCAAGGTAGCGGGGGAACAGATACGCAGTATTTT. It is translated as CASSQGSGGTDTQYF.

The chain has TRBV7-6 and TRBJ2-7, with a weak D call TRBD1 (5 bases). This CDR3 has 14 residues. Trimming took off 2 bases at V and 5 bases at J, with 13 bases between the two ends. CDR1 and CDR2 (germline): SGHVS, FNYEAQ. The CDR3 sequence is CASSLRQGKDEQYF. The CDR3 bases are TGTGCCAGCAGCTTAAGGCAGGGCAAGGACGAGCAGTACTTC.